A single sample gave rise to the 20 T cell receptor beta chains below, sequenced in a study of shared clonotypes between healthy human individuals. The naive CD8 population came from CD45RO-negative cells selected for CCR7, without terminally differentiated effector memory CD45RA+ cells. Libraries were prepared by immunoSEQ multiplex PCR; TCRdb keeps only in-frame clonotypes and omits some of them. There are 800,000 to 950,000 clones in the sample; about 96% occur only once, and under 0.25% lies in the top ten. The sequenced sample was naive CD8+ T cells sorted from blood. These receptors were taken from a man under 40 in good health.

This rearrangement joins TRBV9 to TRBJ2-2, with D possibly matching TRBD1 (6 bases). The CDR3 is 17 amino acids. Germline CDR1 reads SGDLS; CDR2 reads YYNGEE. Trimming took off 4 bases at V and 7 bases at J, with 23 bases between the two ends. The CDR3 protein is CASSSPRGQSQIGELFF. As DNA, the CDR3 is TGTGCCAGCAGCTCCCCGCGCGGACAGTCCCAGATCGGGGAGCTGTTTTTT.

The chain's CDR3 is CASSLALGGRDEQYF. The CDR3 DNA reads TGTGCCAGCAGCTTAGCGCTTGGGGGGCGCGACGAGCAGTACTTC. V usage is TRBV7-6 and J usage is TRBJ2-7; D may correspond to TRBD1 or TRBD2 (6 bases each). V was shortened by 0 bases and J by 5 bases, with 14 bases between the two germline ends. Germline V gene sequence: CDR1 SGHVS, CDR2 FNYEAQ. The CDR3 is 15 residues long.

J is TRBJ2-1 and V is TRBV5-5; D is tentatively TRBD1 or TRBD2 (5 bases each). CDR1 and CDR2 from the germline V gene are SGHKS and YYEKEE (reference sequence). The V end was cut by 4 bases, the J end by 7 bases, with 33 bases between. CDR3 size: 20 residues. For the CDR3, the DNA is TGTGCCAGCAGCGGGGCCGGTGGGGACCCTGTAGGAGTAACCCTTAATGAGCAGTTCTTC. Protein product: CASSGAGGDPVGVTLNEQFF.

CDR3 coding DNA: TGTGCCAGCTCACCGTCGGCGGGGCCGGGCACCGGGGAGCTGTTTTTT. Its protein product is CASSPSAGPGTGELFF. The rearrangement uses TRBV18 and TRBJ2-2; weak D call: TRBD2 (6 bases). CDR1 and CDR2 (germline): KGHSH, LQKENI. The V gene lost 3 bases and the J gene lost 4 bases, with 15 bases spanning the gap. CDR3 length equals 16 residues.

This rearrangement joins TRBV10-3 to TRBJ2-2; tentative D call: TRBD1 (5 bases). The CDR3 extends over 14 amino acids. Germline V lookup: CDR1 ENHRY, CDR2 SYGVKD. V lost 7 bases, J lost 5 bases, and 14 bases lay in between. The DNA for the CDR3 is TGTGCCATCATGGTCAGGGAAGATACCGGGGAGCTGTTTTTT. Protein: CAIMVREDTGELFF.

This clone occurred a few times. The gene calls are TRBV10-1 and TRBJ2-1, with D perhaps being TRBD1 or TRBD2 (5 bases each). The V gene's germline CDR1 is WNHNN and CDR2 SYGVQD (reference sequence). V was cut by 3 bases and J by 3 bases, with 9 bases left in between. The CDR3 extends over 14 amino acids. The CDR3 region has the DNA TGCGCCAGCAGTGAACAGGAGGTCTACAATGAGCAGTTCTTC. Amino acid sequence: CASSEQEVYNEQFF.

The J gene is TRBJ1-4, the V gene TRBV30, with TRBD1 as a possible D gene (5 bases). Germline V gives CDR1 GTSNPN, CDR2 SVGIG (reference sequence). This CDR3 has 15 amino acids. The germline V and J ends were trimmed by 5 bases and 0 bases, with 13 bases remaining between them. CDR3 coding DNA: TGTGCCTGGTCTATCGGACACGCAACTAATGAAAAACTGTTTTTT. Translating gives CAWSIGHATNEKLFF.

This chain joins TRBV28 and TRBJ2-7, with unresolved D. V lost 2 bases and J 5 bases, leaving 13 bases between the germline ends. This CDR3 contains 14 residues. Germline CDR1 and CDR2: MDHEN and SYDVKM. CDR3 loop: CASSLLDRSDEQYF. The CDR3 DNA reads TGTGCCAGCAGTTTACTGGATAGGTCGGACGAGCAGTACTTC.

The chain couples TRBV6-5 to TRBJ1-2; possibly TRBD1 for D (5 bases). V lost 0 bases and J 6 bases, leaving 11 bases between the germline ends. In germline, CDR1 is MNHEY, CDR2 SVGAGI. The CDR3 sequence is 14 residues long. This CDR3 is CASSYSSHRHGYTF. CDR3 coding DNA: TGTGCCAGCAGTTACTCGAGCCACAGGCATGGCTACACCTTC.

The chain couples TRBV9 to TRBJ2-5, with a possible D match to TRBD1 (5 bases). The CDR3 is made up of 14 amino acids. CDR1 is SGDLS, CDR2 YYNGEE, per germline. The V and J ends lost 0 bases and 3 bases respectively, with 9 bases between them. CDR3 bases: TGTGCCAGCAGCGTAGAGGTCAGGGAAGAGACCCAGTACTTC. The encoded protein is CASSVEVREETQYF.

The CDR3 DNA reads TGCGCCAGCAGCCTCGACAGTTCCTACGAGCAGTACTTC. Protein sequence: CASSLDSSYEQYF. V and J are TRBV4-1 and TRBJ2-7; D is possibly TRBD1 (5 bases). The CDR3 covers 13 residues. The V end was cut by 4 bases, the J end by 1 base, with 8 bases between. Germline loops: CDR1 MGHRA, CDR2 YSYEKL.

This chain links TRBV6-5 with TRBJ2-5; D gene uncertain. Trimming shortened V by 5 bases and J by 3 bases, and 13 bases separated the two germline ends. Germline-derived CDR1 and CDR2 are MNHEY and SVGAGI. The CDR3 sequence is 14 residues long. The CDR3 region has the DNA TGTGCCAGCAGTCCAACGGGTAATGAAGAGACCCAGTACTTC. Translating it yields CASSPTGNEETQYF.

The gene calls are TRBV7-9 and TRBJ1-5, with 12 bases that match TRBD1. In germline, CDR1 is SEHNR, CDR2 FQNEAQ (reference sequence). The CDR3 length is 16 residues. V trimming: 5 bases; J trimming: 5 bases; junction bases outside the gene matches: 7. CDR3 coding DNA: TGTGCCAGCAGCACAAGGGACAGGGGGCGAGATCAGCCCCAGCATTTT. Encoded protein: CASSTRDRGRDQPQHF.

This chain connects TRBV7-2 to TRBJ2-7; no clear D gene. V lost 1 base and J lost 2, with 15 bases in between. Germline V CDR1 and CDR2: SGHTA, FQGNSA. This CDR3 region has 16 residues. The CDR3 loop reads CASSLVVAGPTYEQYF. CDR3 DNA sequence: TGTGCCAGCAGCTTAGTGGTGGCAGGACCCACCTACGAGCAGTACTTC.

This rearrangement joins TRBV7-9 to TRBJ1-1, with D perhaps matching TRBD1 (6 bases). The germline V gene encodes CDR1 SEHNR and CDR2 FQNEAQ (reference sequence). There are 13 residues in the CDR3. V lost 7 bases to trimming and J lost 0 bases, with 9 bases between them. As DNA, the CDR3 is TGTGCCAGCAAGGGGGGTGTGAACACTGAAGCTTTCTTT. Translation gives CASKGGVNTEAFF.

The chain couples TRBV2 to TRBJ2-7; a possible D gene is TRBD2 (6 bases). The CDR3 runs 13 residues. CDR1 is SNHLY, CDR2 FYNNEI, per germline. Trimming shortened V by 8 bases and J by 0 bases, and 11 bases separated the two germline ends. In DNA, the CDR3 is TGTGCCAGCTTCGGGGGATACTCCTACGAGCAGTACTTC. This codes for CASFGGYSYEQYF.

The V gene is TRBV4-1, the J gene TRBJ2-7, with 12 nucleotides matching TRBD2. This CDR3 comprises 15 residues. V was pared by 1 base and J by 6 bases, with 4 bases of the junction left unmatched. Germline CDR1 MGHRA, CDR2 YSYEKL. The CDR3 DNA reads TGCGCCAGCAGCCAAGGGCTAGCGGGAGGGCCCGAGCAGTACTTC. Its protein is CASSQGLAGGPEQYF.

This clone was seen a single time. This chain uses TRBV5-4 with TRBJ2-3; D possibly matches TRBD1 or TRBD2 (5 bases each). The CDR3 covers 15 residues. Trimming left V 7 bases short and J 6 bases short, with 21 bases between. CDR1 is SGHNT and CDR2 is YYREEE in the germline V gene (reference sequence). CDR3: CASGSGTLPGDTQYF. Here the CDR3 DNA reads TGTGCCAGCGGCTCCGGGACGCTACCAGGGGATACGCAGTATTTT.

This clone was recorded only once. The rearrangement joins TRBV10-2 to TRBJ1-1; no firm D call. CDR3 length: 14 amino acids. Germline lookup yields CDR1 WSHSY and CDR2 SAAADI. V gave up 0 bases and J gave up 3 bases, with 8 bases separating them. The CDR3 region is CASSESPGDTEAFF. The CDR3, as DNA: TGCGCCAGCAGTGAGTCTCCGGGAGACACTGAAGCTTTCTTT.

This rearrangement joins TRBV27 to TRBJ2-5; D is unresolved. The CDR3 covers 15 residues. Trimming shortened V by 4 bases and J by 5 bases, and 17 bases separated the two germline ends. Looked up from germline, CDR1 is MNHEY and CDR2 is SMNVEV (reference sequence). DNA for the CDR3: TGTGCCAGCAGTTCCTTAATTGGTTTGCGGGAGACCCAGTACTTC. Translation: CASSSLIGLRETQYF.